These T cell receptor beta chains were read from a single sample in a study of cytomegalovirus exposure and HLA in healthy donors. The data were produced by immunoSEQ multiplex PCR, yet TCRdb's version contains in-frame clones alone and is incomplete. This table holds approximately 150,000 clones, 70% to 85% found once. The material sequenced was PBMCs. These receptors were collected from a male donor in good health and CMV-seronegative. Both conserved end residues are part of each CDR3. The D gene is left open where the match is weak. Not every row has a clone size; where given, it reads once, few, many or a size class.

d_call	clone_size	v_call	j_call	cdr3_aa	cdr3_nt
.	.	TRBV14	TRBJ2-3	CASSQLASYTQYF	TGTGCCAGCAGCCAACTAGCGTCGTATACGCAGTATTTT
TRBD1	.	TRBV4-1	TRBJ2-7	CASSQTGEYGEQYF	TGCGCCAGCAGCCAAACAGGGGAATATGGCGAGCAGTACTTC
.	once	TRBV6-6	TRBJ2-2	CASGWPNTGELFF	TGTGCCAGTGGCTGGCCGAACACCGGGGAGCTGTTTTTT
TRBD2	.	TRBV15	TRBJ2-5	CATSRELAGGSEGTQYF	TGTGCCACCAGCAGGGAACTAGCGGGAGGGTCTGAGGGGACCCAGTACTTC
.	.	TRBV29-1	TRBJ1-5	CSAKGSGNQPQHF	TGCAGCGCAAAGGGGTCGGGCAATCAGCCCCAGCATTTT
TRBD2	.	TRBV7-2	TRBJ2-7	CASSFSRLAGTSEQYF	TGTGCCAGCAGCTTTAGTCGCCTAGCGGGAACTAGTGAGCAGTACTTC
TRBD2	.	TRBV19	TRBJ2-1	CASATSGTTWNEQFF	TGTGCCAGTGCAACTAGTGGGACTACCTGGAATGAGCAGTTCTTC
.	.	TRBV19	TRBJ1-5	CASTVGTRGQDAQHF	TGTGCCAGTACCGTAGGGACACGGGGACAAGATGCCCAGCATTTT
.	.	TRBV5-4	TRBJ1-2	CASKDGVYGYTF	TGTGCCAGCAAAGACGGGGTTTATGGCTACACCTTC
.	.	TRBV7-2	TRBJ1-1	CASSLARSTGSEAFF	TGTGCCAGCAGCTTAGCGCGGAGTACGGGGTCTGAAGCTTTCTTT
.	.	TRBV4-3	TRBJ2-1	CASSQDTGEQSSYNEQFF	TGCGCCAGCAGCCAAGATACGGGAGAACAAAGCTCCTACAATGAGCAGTTCTTC
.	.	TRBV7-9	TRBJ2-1	CASSLVEGVEDEQFF	TGTGCCAGCAGCTTAGTTGAGGGGGTTGAGGATGAGCAGTTCTTC
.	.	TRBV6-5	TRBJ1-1	CASGRYGQAVTEAFF	TGTGCCAGCGGTCGGTATGGTCAAGCGGTGACTGAAGCTTTCTTT
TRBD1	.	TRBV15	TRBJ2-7	CATSILTGGRNEQYF	TGTGCCACCAGCATCCTGACAGGGGGCAGAAACGAGCAGTACTTC
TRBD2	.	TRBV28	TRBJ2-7	CASSTASGRVYEQYF	TGTGCCAGCAGCACCGCTAGCGGGAGAGTGTACGAGCAGTACTTC
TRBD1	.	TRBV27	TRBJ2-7	CASSPAGQGVYEQYF	TGTGCCAGCAGCCCAGCGGGACAGGGGGTCTACGAGCAGTACTTC
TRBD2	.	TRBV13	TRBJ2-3	CASSLGLAGVPTTDTQYF	TGTGCCAGCAGCTTAGGACTAGCGGGAGTACCCACCACAGATACGCAGTATTTT
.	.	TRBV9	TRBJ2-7	CARGECHSYEQYF	TGTGCCAGGGGAGAGTGCCACTCCTACGAGCAGTACTTC
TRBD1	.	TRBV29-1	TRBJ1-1	CSVEATGESTEAFF	TGCAGCGTTGAAGCCACAGGGGAAAGCACTGAAGCTTTCTTT
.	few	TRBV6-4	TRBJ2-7	CASSDSASGEQYF	TGTGCCAGCAGTGACTCTGCTAGTGGGGAGCAGTACTTC
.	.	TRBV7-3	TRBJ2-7	CASSLLVKLSSYEQYF	TGTGCCAGCAGCTTACTCGTGAAGCTTAGCTCCTACGAGCAGTACTTC
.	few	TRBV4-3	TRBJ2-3	CASSQDPGYGTQYF	TGCGCCAGCAGCCAAGATCCAGGGTACGGTACGCAGTATTTT
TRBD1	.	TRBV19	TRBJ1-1	CASSIQGGDEEAFF	TGTGCCAGTAGTATCCAAGGGGGCGATGAAGAAGCTTTCTTT
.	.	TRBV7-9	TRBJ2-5	CASSWAPRETQYF	TGTGCCAGCAGCTGGGCCCCCCGAGAGACCCAGTACTTC
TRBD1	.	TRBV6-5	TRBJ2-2	CASSYSTGRDTGELFF	TGTGCCAGCAGTTACTCGACAGGGCGTGACACCGGGGAGCTGTTTTTT
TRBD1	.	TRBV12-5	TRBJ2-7	CASGLVPGQGIHEQYF	TGTGCTAGTGGTTTGGTACCGGGACAGGGGATCCACGAGCAGTACTTC
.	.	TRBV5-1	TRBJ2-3	CASSLNQGGGYF	TGCGCCAGCAGCTTGAATCAGGGGGGAGGGTATTTT
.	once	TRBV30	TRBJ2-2	CAWSVLYTGELFF	TGTGCCTGGAGTGTACTCTACACCGGGGAGCTGTTTTTT
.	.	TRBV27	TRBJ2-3	CASSFSDTDTDTQYF	TGTGCCAGCAGTTTTTCGGACACGGACACAGATACGCAGTATTTT
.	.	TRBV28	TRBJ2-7	CASSLYQGSYEQYF	TGTGCCAGCAGTTTGTACCAGGGCTCCTACGAGCAGTACTTC
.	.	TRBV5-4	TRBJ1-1	CASSLLNEANTEAFF	TGTGCCAGCAGCTTATTAAATGAGGCGAACACTGAAGCTTTCTTT
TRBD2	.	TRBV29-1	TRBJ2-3	CSVTGLAGYTDTQYF	TGCAGCGTGACAGGACTAGCGGGTTACACAGATACGCAGTATTTT
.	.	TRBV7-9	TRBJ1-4	CASSGTRTFGPREKLFF	TGTGCCAGCAGCGGGACTAGGACTTTCGGACCCCGTGAAAAACTGTTTTTT
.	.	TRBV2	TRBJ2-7	CASRTGGAAGYEQYF	TGTGCCAGCAGAACGGGGGGCGCCGCGGGATACGAGCAGTACTTC
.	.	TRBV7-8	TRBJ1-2	CASSRTIGQKDGYTF	TGTGCCAGCAGCCGAACGATAGGACAGAAGGACGGCTACACCTTC
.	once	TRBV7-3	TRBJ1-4	CASSVSGGPYEKLFF	TGTGCCAGCAGCGTATCAGGAGGCCCTTACGAAAAACTGTTTTTT
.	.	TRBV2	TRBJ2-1	CASSDPNWGRESYNEQFF	TGTGCCAGCAGTGATCCCAACTGGGGACGGGAGTCCTACAATGAGCAGTTCTTC
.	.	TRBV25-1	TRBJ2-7	CASSLRVAYEQYF	TGTGCCAGCAGCCTCAGGGTTGCCTACGAGCAGTACTTC
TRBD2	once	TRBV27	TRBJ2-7	CASSHSGSYEQYF	TGTGCCAGCAGTCACAGCGGGAGCTACGAGCAGTACTTC
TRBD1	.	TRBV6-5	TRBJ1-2	CASRTTGTVVYGYTF	TGTGCCAGCCGAACTACCGGGACAGTCGTCTATGGCTACACCTTC
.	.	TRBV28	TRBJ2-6	CASQGLSGANVLTF	TGTGCCAGCCAGGGACTCTCTGGGGCCAACGTCCTGACTTTC